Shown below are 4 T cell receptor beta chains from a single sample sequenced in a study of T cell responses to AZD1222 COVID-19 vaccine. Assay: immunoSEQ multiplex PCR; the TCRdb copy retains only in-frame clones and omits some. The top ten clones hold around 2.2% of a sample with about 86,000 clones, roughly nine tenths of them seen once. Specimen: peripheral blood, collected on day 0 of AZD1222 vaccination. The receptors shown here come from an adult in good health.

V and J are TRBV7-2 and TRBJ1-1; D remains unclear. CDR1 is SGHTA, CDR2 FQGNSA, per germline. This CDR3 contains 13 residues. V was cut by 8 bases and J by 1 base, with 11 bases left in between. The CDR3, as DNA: TGTGCCAGCCAAAGCTGGGAGAACACTGAAGCTTTCTTT. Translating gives CASQSWENTEAFF.

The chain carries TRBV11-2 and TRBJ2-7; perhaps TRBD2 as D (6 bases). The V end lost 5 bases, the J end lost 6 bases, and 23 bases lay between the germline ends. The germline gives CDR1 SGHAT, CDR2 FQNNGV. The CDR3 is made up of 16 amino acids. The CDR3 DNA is TGTGCCAGCAGCCTCTCCTCCGGGACTCCTGCCCTCGAGCAGTACTTC. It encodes CASSLSSGTPALEQYF. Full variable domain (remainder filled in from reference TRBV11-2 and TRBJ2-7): EAGVAQSPRYKIIEKRQSVAFWCNPISGHATLYWYQQILGQGPKLLIQFQNNGVVDDSQLPKDRFSAERLKGVDSTLKIQPAKLEDSAVYLCASSLSSGTPALEQYFGPGTRLTVT.

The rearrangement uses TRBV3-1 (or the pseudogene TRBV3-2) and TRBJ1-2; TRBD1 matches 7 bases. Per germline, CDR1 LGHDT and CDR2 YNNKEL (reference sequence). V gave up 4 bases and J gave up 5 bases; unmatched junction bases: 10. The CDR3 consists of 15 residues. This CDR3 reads CASSPTGLVEYGYTF. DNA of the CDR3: TGTGCCAGCAGCCCGACAGGGTTGGTTGAATATGGCTACACCTTC.

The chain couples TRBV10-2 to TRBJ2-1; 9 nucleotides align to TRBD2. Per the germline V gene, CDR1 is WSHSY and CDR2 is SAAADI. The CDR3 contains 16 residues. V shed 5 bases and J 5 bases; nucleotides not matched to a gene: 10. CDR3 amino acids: CASSTLAGGWDNEQFF. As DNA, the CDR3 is TGCGCCAGCAGTACCCTCGCGGGAGGGTGGGACAATGAGCAGTTCTTC.